The clone carrying this TCR beta chain was picked up a small number of times. This entry belongs to a study of human T cells and chemical hapten exposure. Original analysis: Individual samples carried between about 23,224 and 750,000 TCRs, with 95,638 as the median. Via MiXCR, TCRdb re-called the RACE reads, giving one row per CDR3 protein. TCRdb's processing, not the authors' own work, is the source of the V and J calls. Here the sample spans roughly 120,000 distinct CDR3 sequences, 9.5% to 13% being singletons. This CDR3 spans 15 amino acids. Trimming removed 6 bases from V and 2 bases from J, with 17 bases in between. Germline V gene data show CDR1 as SSHAT and CDR2 as FNYEAQ (reference sequence). Regarding time point: patch test 1, 2 weeks after DPC sensitization. Treatment described: therapeutic diphenylcyclopropenone sensitization with weekly scalp DPC.

The gene calls are TRBV7-7 and TRBJ2-7; D ambiguous. The source material was whole blood, sampled in connection with sensitization to the hapten diphenylcyclopropenone (DPC). The clonotype was recovered from a woman aged 45 to 65 with alopecia areata. Some clones in this sample may be carry-over from other donors' samples. The CDR3: CASSQSPGTPYEQYF. The CDR3 nucleotides read TGTGCCAGCAGTCAAAGCCCCGGCACACCCTACGAGCAGTACTTC.